The sequence of this T cell receptor beta chain was determined in a study of shared clonotypes between healthy human individuals. Notes on the study in general: Compared with memory subsets, naive subsets generally had larger estimated richness.

As concerns this clone: Antigen: not known.

Using approximately 200 ng DNA, some 30,000 T cell genomes, the sorted-subset replicate PCRs were run. Repertoires were generated with immunoSEQ multiplex PCR, while TCRdb's copy carries only in-frame clones and drops some. The sample yields fewer than 1 million clones, about 96% seen once. CD8 cells regarded as naive lacked CD45RO, were positively chosen for CCR7, and omitted terminally differentiated effector memory CD45RA+ cells. Donors were Caucasian adults residing in Nashville, Tennessee, USA. From germline, CDR1 is MNHNY and CDR2 SVGAGI (reference sequence). The CDR3 is 12 amino acids. The V gene lost 7 bases and the J gene lost 4 bases, with 11 bases spanning the gap.

The chain links TRBV6-6 to TRBJ2-7; D not certain. This clonotype was sampled from a man aged 25 to 45 in good health. Sample: naive CD8+ T cells sorted from blood. The CDR3 region is CASNSEEYEQYF. The CDR3 DNA reads as TGTGCCAGCAACAGCGAGGAATACGAGCAGTACTTC.